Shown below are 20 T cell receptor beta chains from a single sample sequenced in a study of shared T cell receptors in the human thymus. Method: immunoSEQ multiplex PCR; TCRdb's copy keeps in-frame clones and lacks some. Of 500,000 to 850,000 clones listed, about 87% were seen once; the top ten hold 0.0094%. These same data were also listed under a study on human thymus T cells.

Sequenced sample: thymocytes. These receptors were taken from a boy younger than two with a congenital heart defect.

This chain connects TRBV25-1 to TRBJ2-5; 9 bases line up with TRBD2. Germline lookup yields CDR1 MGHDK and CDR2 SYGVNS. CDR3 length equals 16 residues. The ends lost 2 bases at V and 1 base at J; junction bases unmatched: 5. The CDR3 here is CASSEGPREGQETQYF. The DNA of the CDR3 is TGTGCCAGCAGTGAAGGCCCGCGGGAGGGCCAAGAGACCCAGTACTTC.

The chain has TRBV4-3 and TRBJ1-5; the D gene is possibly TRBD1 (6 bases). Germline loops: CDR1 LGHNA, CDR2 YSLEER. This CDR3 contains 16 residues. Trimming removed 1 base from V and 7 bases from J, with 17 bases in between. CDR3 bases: TGCGCCAGCAGCCAAGGGGTCCAGGGGAGGGGGCAGCCCCAGCATTTT. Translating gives CASSQGVQGRGQPQHF.

The CDR3: CSVEVRSGKVEAFF. CDR3 coding DNA: TGCAGCGTTGAAGTTCGATCAGGAAAGGTGGAAGCTTTCTTT. J is TRBJ1-1 and V is TRBV29-1; D ambiguous. V was trimmed by 1 base and J by 8 bases, leaving 17 bases between them. The CDR3 has 14 amino acids. Germline assignment: CDR1 SQVTM and CDR2 ANQGSEA.

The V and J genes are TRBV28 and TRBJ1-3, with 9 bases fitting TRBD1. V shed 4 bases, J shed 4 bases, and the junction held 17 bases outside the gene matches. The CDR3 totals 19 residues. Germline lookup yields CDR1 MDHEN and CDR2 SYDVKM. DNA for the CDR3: TGTGCCAGCAGTTCCCGGTTCTTCTCGGGACAGGGCGTCGGAAACACCATATATTTT. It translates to CASSSRFFSGQGVGNTIYF.

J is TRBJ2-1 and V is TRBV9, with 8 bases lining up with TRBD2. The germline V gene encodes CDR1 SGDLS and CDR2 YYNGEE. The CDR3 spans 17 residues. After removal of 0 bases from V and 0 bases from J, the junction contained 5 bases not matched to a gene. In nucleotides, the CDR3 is TGTGCCAGCAGCGTAGCCCAGCGGGGGAGCTCCTACAATGAGCAGTTCTTC. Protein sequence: CASSVAQRGSSYNEQFF.

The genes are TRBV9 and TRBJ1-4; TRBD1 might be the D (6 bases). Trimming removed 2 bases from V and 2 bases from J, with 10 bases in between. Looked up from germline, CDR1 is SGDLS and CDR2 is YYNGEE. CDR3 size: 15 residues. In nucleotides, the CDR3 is TGTGCCAGCAGCGTCAGGGGTAATACTAATGAAAAACTGTTTTTT. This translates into CASSVRGNTNEKLFF.

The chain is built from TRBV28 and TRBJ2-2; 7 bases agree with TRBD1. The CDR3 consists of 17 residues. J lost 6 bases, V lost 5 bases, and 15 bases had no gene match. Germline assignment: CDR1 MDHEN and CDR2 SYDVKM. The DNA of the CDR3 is TGTGCCAGCAGTCCCCCCCCGGGACAGAGTCGGTCCGGGGAGCTGTTTTTT. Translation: CASSPPPGQSRSGELFF.

CDR3 coding DNA: TGTGCCAGCATCGGGGGACCACGGGGCTACACCTTC. Protein product: CASIGGPRGYTF. The chain recombines TRBV28 with TRBJ1-2; tentatively, D is TRBD1 (5 bases). Per germline, CDR1 MDHEN and CDR2 SYDVKM. The ends were cut back, 7 bases at V and 8 bases at J, with 14 bases in the middle. The CDR3 is 12 residues long.

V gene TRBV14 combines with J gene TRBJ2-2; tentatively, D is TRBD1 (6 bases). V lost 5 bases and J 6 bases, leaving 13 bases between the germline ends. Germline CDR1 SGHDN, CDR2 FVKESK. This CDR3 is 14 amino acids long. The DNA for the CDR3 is TGTGCCAGCAGCTATACAGGGTTGGCCGGGGAGCTGTTTTTT. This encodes CASSYTGLAGELFF.

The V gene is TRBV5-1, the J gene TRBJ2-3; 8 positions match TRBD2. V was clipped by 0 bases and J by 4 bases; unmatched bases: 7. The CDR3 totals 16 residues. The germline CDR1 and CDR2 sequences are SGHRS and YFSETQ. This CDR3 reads CASSLESGRAADTQYF. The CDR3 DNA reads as TGCGCCAGCAGCTTGGAGAGCGGGAGAGCGGCAGATACGCAGTATTTT.

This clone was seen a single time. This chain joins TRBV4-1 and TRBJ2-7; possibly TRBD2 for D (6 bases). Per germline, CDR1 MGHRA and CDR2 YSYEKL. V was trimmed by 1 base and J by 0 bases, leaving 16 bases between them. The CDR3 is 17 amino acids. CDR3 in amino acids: CASSQGREERGSYEQYF. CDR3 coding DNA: TGCGCCAGCAGCCAAGGCAGGGAGGAAAGGGGCTCCTACGAGCAGTACTTC.

CDR3 amino acids: CASSQGFGQNYGYTF. CDR3 DNA sequence: TGTGCCAGCAGCCAAGGGTTTGGCCAGAACTATGGCTACACCTTC. V gene TRBV14 combines with J gene TRBJ1-2; D gene ambiguous. Trimming took off 1 base at V and 2 bases at J, with 11 bases between the two ends. The CDR3 runs 15 residues. Germline V gene sequence: CDR1 SGHDN, CDR2 FVKESK.

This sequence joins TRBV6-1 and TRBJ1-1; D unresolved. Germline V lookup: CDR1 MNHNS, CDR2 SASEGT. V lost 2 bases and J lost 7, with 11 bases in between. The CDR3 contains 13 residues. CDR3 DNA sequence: TGTGCCAGCAGTGAATCCAGGTTATATGAAGCTTTCTTT. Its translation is CASSESRLYEAFF.

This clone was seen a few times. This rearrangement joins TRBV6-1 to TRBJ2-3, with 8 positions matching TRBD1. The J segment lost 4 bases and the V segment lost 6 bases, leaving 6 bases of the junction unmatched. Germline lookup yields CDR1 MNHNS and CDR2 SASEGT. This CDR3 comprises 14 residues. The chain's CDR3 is CASSRDRRPDTQYF. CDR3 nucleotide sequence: TGTGCCAGCAGCAGGGACAGGAGACCAGATACGCAGTATTTT.

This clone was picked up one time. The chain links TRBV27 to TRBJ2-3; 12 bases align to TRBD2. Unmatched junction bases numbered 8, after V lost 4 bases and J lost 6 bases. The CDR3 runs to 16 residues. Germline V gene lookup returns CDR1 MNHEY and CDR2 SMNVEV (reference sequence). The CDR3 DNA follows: TGTGCCAGCAGTTCGGGACTAGCGGGCCTTGCGGATACGCAGTATTTT. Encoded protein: CASSSGLAGLADTQYF.

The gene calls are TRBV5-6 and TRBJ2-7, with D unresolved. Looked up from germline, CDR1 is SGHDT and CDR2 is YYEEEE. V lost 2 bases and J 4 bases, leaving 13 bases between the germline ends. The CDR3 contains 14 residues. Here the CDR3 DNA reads TGTGCCAGCAGCTTAGTCCAGAAAGAATACGAGCAGTACTTC. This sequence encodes CASSLVQKEYEQYF.

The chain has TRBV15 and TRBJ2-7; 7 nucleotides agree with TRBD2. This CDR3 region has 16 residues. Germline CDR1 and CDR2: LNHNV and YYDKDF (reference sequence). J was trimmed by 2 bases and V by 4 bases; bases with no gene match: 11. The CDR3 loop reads CATSTNRDYKPYEQYF. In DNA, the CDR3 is TGTGCCACCAGCACCAACCGGGACTACAAACCCTACGAGCAGTACTTC. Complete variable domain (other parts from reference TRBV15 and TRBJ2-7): DAMVIQNPRYQVTQFGKPVTLSCSQTLNHNVMYWYQQKSSQAPKLLFHYYDKDFNNEADTPDNFQSRRPNTSFCFLDIRSPGLGDTAMYLCATSTNRDYKPYEQYFGPGTRLTVT.

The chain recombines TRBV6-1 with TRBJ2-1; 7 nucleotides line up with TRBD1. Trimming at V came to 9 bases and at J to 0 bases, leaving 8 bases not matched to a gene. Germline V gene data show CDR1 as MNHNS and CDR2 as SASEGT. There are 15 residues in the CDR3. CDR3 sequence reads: CASVGQERSYNEQFF. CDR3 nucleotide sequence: TGTGCCAGTGTTGGACAGGAGCGCTCCTACAATGAGCAGTTCTTC.

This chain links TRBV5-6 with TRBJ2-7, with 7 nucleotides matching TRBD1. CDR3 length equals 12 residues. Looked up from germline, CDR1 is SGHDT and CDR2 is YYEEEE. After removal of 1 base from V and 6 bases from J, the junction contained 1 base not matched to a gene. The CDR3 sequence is CASSLSGGEQYF. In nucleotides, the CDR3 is TGTGCCAGCAGCTTGTCAGGGGGCGAGCAGTACTTC. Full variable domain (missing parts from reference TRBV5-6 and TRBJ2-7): DAGVTQSPTHLIKTRGQQVTLRCSPKSGHDTVSWYQQALGQGPQFIFQYYEEEERQRGNFPDRFSGHQFPNYSSELNVNALLLGDSALYLCASSLSGGEQYFGPGTRLTVT.

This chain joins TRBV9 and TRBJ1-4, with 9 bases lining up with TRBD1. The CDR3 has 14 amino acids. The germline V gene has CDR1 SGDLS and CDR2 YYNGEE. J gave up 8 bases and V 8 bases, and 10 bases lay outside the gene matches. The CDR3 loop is CARGTGDREEKLFF. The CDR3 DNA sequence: TGTGCCAGGGGAACTGGGGACAGGGAGGAAAAACTGTTTTTT.